Sequencing of this T cell receptor beta chain was carried out in a study of T-cell memory formation after mild COVID-19. Study background: Clustering of TCRs was largely donor specific. Study-level points and caveats: Cross-reactive memory apparently joined, as some responding clones appeared in pre-infection memory. Clonal second-wave expansions that peaked on day 37 had unconfirmed SARS-CoV-2 specificity. Whereas later expanders leaned CD4+, clones contracting day 15 to 85 showed a balanced CD4/CD8 makeup.

TCRdb fed the 5' RACE reads into MiXCR, producing one record per CDR3 protein. Among about 600,000 distinct CDR3 sequences listed, about a fifth were seen once. There are a few counts of this clonotype. The antigen is undetermined. This TCR was recovered from an adult woman who had mild COVID-19 (a few samples of this study predate the infection). Cell type and time point are not known. Sequencing used PBMCs or a T cell subset sorted from them (not recorded which).

Here the CDR3 DNA reads TGTGCCAGCACGGAGCGGGAGGGCCTCCGCTACGAGCAGTACTTC. Its translation is CASTEREGLRYEQYF. The rearrangement joins TRBV6-5 to TRBJ2-7, with TRBD2 matching 10 bases. V shed 7 bases and J 3 bases; nucleotides not matched to a gene: 9. This CDR3 has 15 residues. Germline V gene lookup returns CDR1 MNHEY and CDR2 SVGAGI.